This is a list of T cell receptor beta chains from one sample in a study of graft-versus-host responses after intestinal transplantation. Clones were read by immunoSEQ multiplex PCR, and TCRdb kept only the in-frame ones, dropping some. The sample shows about 30,000 clones, more than 70% of them seen only once. The starting material was ileum tissue, obtained 98 days after intestinal transplantation. All receptors come from a human patient who received an intestinal transplant, so some T cells may come from the graft donor. The CDR3 runs from the conserved cysteine through the conserved F or W.

v_gene	j_gene	CDR3aa
TRBV14	TRBJ2-7	CATRRPITSYEQYF
TRBV25-1	TRBJ1-2	CASRPNRGRFGGYTF
TRBV5-5	TRBJ1-2	CASSSGTGDYGYTF
TRBV30	TRBJ2-7	CAWSTGTGPYEQYF
TRBV6-5	TRBJ2-1	CASSYGTTNEQFF
TRBV10-2	TRBJ1-2	CASKRRTTNYGYTF
TRBV30	TRBJ1-1	CAWVTGNTEAFF
TRBV2	TRBJ2-5	CASEGAREETQYF
TRBV27	TRBJ2-7	CASSSHGQGKLYEQYF
TRBV7-6	TRBJ2-5	CASSLEDSRSVAQYF
TRBV12-5	TRBJ2-2	CASGLERGSTGELFF
TRBV30	TRBJ1-5	CAWSVILGNQPQHF
TRBV28	TRBJ1-1	CASSFQDKAFF
TRBV5-4	TRBJ2-2	CASSLGFVGNTGELFF
TRBV10-1	TRBJ2-2	CASSESMGHHITGELFF
TRBV11-2	TRBJ2-7	CASSLVGTPRDEQYF
TRBV5-1	TRBJ2-5	CASSYEIQETQYF
TRBV4-1	TRBJ1-5	CASSREYNQPQHF
TRBV27	TRBJ2-2	CASSSFNRGQFMSTGELFF
TRBV5-1	TRBJ2-7	CASSSTMYGDYEQYF
TRBV11-2	TRBJ2-7	CASSLWLGREGKGAGEQYF
TRBV18	TRBJ2-7	CASSPRYSGGQLGHEQYF